The 15 T cell receptor beta chains below come from one sample, sequenced in a study of shared clonotypes between healthy human individuals. Produced via immunoSEQ multiplex PCR; TCRdb's table is partial and in-frame only. The profile shows under 2.5 million clones, around 90% of them singletons. Source material: naive CD4+ T cells from PBMCs. Documented subset: CD45RA+ positively selected. All receptors derive from a man younger than 30 in good health. Some clones in this sample may be carry-over from other donors' samples.

The V and J genes are TRBV5-6 and TRBJ2-1, with D unresolved. The CDR3 spans 13 residues. Deletions cut 3 bases from V and 7 bases from J, with 11 bases between. In germline, CDR1 is SGHDT, CDR2 YYEEEE. CDR3 sequence reads: CASSSRRRNEQFF. The DNA of the CDR3 is TGTGCCAGCAGCTCCCGGCGGCGGAATGAGCAGTTCTTC.

This chain links TRBV7-2 with TRBJ2-2; no reliable D call. The CDR3 length is 12 residues. Germline V gene data show CDR1 as SGHTA and CDR2 as FQGNSA. With 0 bases removed from V and 8 bases from J, the gap between germline ends came to 4 bases. CDR3 bases: TGTGCCAGCAGCTTAGCGCGGGGGGAGCTGTTTTTT. Protein: CASSLARGELFF.

V and J are TRBV18 and TRBJ1-1, with a tentative D call TRBD1 (5 bases). V was clipped by 2 bases and J by 4 bases, with 14 bases between them. CDR1 is KGHSH, CDR2 LQKENI, per germline. This CDR3 has 15 amino acids. CDR3 nucleotides: TGTGCCAGCTCACCAGTAGCGACAGAGGGCACTGAAGCTTTCTTT. Translated, it gives CASSPVATEGTEAFF.

The genes are TRBV28 and TRBJ1-2; unclear D gene. Germline CDR1 and CDR2: MDHEN and SYDVKM. The CDR3 length is 13 residues. V was pared by 4 bases and J by 3 bases, with 9 bases between. CDR3 sequence: CASSSIEHYGYTF. CDR3 DNA sequence: TGTGCCAGCAGTTCGATAGAACACTATGGCTACACCTTC.

The genes are TRBV5-4 and TRBJ2-7; tentatively, D is TRBD2 (6 bases). The V end lost 4 bases, the J end lost 3 bases, and 11 bases lay between the germline ends. The CDR3 contains 13 residues. Germline V gives CDR1 SGHNT, CDR2 YYREEE (reference sequence). Here the CDR3 reads CASSRREDYEQYF. The CDR3, as DNA: TGTGCCAGCAGCCGGAGGGAGGACTACGAGCAGTACTTC.

The rearrangement joins TRBV7-7 to TRBJ2-2; no clear D. V was trimmed by 5 bases and J by 4 bases, leaving 8 bases between them. The CDR3 runs 13 residues. Germline lookup yields CDR1 SSHAT and CDR2 FNYEAQ (reference sequence). The CDR3 DNA reads as TGTGCCAGCAGCCTAGAATTCACCGGGGAGCTGTTTTTT. The encoded protein is CASSLEFTGELFF.

V is TRBV28 and J is TRBJ2-2; D unresolved. The CDR3 spans 16 residues. Trimming took 7 bases from V and 3 from J, leaving 18 bases between them. Germline V lookup: CDR1 MDHEN, CDR2 SYDVKM. For the CDR3, the DNA is TGTGCCAGCACCCCTTTAGGAATGTGGGACACCGGGGAGCTGTTTTTT. It codes for CASTPLGMWDTGELFF.

This rearrangement joins TRBV5-6 to TRBJ2-7; no clear D gene. This CDR3 spans 15 amino acids. Deletions cut 2 bases from V and 0 bases from J, with 12 bases between. Looked up from germline, CDR1 is SGHDT and CDR2 is YYEEEE. This CDR3 reads CASSFGPAISYEQYF. CDR3 bases: TGTGCCAGCAGCTTTGGCCCGGCCATCTCCTACGAGCAGTACTTC.

This rearrangement joins TRBV6-1 to TRBJ2-7, with 7 nucleotides matching TRBD1. The CDR3 consists of 14 residues. Germline-derived CDR1 and CDR2 are MNHNS and SASEGT. After removal of 5 bases from V and 2 bases from J, the junction contained 6 bases not matched to a gene. CDR3 coding DNA: TGTGCCAGCAGTAACGGACAGGTTACCTACGAGCAGTACTTC. Translated, it gives CASSNGQVTYEQYF.

This rearrangement joins TRBV7-2 to TRBJ2-1, with 15 bases identical to TRBD2. Trimming at V came to 5 bases and at J to 9 bases, leaving 5 bases not matched to a gene. The CDR3 totals 15 residues. CDR1 and CDR2 (germline): SGHTA, FQGNSA. CDR3 nucleotides: TGTGCCAGCAGCCAAGGACTAGCGGGAGGGCTTGAGCAGTTCTTC. Its protein is CASSQGLAGGLEQFF.

Here the CDR3 reads CSVGGLFTGELFF. The CDR3, as DNA: TGCAGCGTCGGGGGCTTATTCACCGGGGAGCTGTTTTTT. The J gene is TRBJ2-2, the V gene TRBV29-1; D assignment may be TRBD1 or TRBD2 (6 bases each). Trimming took off 6 bases at V and 4 bases at J, with 12 bases between the two ends. This CDR3 has 13 amino acids. Per the germline V gene, CDR1 is SQVTM and CDR2 is ANQGSEA.

This sequence joins TRBV7-2 and TRBJ2-3, with TRBD2 identical over 9 bases. Germline V gene data show CDR1 as SGHTA and CDR2 as FQGNSA. The CDR3 is 18 amino acids. Losses at the gene ends were 0 bases for V and 5 bases for J; bases not matched to a gene: 12. This chain's CDR3 is CASSLAVLGGRDKDTQYF. The CDR3 DNA reads TGTGCCAGCAGCTTAGCAGTCTTGGGCGGGAGGGATAAAGATACGCAGTATTTT.

V gene TRBV5-1 combines with J gene TRBJ2-3; D is undetermined. CDR1 is SGHRS and CDR2 is YFSETQ in the germline V gene. This CDR3 contains 15 residues. V gave up 0 bases and J gave up 3 bases, with 11 bases separating them. DNA of the CDR3: TGCGCCAGCAGCTTGGAGAGAGGTGCGACAGATACGCAGTATTTT. Translated: CASSLERGATDTQYF.

The chain has TRBV5-1 and TRBJ1-1; no definite D call. This CDR3 is built from 14 residues. Germline V gene data show CDR1 as SGHRS and CDR2 as YFSETQ. The V end was cut by 0 bases, the J end by 2 bases, with 8 bases between. This CDR3 reads CASSLGASNTEAFF. CDR3 coding DNA: TGCGCCAGCAGCTTGGGGGCGAGCAACACTGAAGCTTTCTTT.

This sequence joins TRBV6-5 and TRBJ2-7; D perhaps matches TRBD1 (6 bases). Germline V CDR1 and CDR2: MNHEY, SVGAGI. The V end lost 6 bases, the J end lost 0 bases, and 15 bases lay between the germline ends. The CDR3 consists of 15 residues. The CDR3 nucleotides read TGTGCCAGCAGCAAGGGACACCGCAACTCCTACGAGCAGTACTTC. Its protein product is CASSKGHRNSYEQYF.